Below, 22 T cell receptor beta chains from the same sample are listed, as sequenced in a study of blood T cells in healthy people across ages. With a J-beta primer mix and a sample-barcoded 5' primer, a second PCR ran 7 to 11 cycles. TCRdb recomputed calls from the 5' RACE reads with MiXCR, one row per CDR3 protein. The table records 980,000 or so distinct CDR3 sequences, under 50% of them present only once. Sequencing was performed on blood. These receptors all come from a man in his thirties or forties in good health.

The chain links TRBV5-5 to TRBJ2-3, with D perhaps matching TRBD1 (5 bases). The V end was cut by 0 bases, the J end by 3 bases, with 11 bases between. Germline loops: CDR1 SGHKS, CDR2 YYEKEE (reference sequence). This CDR3 has 15 residues. CDR3 residues: CASSLAGSLTDTQYF. The CDR3 nucleotides read TGTGCCAGCAGCTTGGCAGGGTCTCTGACAGATACGCAGTATTTT.

This clonotype has a count of ten or more. This sequence joins TRBV28 and TRBJ2-5; no firm D call. In germline, CDR1 is MDHEN, CDR2 SYDVKM. The CDR3 has 14 amino acids. V dropped 9 bases and J dropped 3 bases, with 17 bases sitting between them. The CDR3 region is CASHEADFEETQYF. DNA for the CDR3: TGTGCCAGTCATGAGGCAGATTTCGAAGAGACCCAGTACTTC.

V gene TRBV27 combines with J gene TRBJ2-1; possible D gene TRBD2, 5 bases. This CDR3 contains 13 residues. Trimming stripped 6 bases from V and 6 bases from J, with 12 bases between. The germline CDR1 and CDR2 sequences are MNHEY and SMNVEV (reference sequence). The CDR3 loop reads CASRGGYGNEQFF. CDR3 in DNA: TGTGCCAGCAGAGGCGGGTATGGCAATGAGCAGTTCTTC.

This clonotype appeared a single time. J is TRBJ2-7 and V is TRBV28; 8 nucleotides line up with TRBD1. Germline V CDR1 and CDR2: MDHEN, SYDVKM. There are 14 residues in the CDR3. The V segment lost 6 bases and the J segment 3 bases; nucleotides outside the gene matches: 7. The CDR3: CASRIQGVVYEQYF. The CDR3 region has the DNA TGTGCCAGCAGGATACAGGGGGTGGTCTACGAGCAGTACTTC.

This clonotype has just one count. This chain links TRBV7-6 with TRBJ1-5; 7 bases match TRBD1. This CDR3 is 16 amino acids long. The germline V gene encodes CDR1 SGHVS and CDR2 FNYEAQ. With V trimmed by 1 base and J by 3 bases, 6 bases remained unmatched. As DNA, the CDR3 is TGTGCCAGCAGCTTAGAGGGGGCGTTTCTCAATCAGCCCCAGCATTTT. This translates into CASSLEGAFLNQPQHF.

The rearrangement joins TRBV3-1 to TRBJ1-1, with D perhaps TRBD1 (6 bases). The CDR3 consists of 15 residues. V gave up 3 bases and J gave up 1 base, with 12 bases separating them. Germline V gene sequence: CDR1 LGHDT, CDR2 YNNKEL (reference sequence). The CDR3 sequence is CASSQELGGNTEAFF. The CDR3 DNA sequence: TGTGCCAGCAGCCAGGAATTAGGGGGGAACACTGAAGCTTTCTTT.

The chain has TRBV4-1 and TRBJ1-1; weak D call: TRBD1 (6 bases). CDR1 and CDR2 from the germline V gene are MGHRA and YSYEKL. The CDR3 loop spans 15 amino acids. The V end lost 9 bases, the J end lost 1 base, and 18 bases lay between the germline ends. Here the CDR3 reads CASSQGVGRNTEAFF. The CDR3 DNA is TGCGCCAGTTCACAGGGTGTTGGGAGGAACACTGAAGCTTTCTTT.

This clonotype was seen a few times. The chain links TRBV13 to TRBJ1-2; possibly TRBD1 for D (5 bases). V was cut by 3 bases and J by 0 bases, with 17 bases left in between. Germline V gives CDR1 PRHDT, CDR2 FYEKMQ (reference sequence). The CDR3 runs to 17 residues. The CDR3 DNA is TGTGCCAGCAGCTTGGTACTCCGACAGCGAGCTAACTATGGCTACACCTTC. Protein product: CASSLVLRQRANYGYTF.

The J gene is TRBJ1-4, the V gene TRBV2; D not certain. Germline V gene data show CDR1 as SNHLY and CDR2 as FYNNEI. The V and J ends lost 5 bases and 8 bases respectively, with 12 bases between them. The CDR3 has 13 residues. CDR3 nucleotides: TGTGCCAGCAGTACCCAGACGGGAGAAAAACTGTTTTTT. This gives the protein CASSTQTGEKLFF.

The V and J genes are TRBV5-4 and TRBJ2-1, with unresolved D. With 1 base removed from V and 3 bases from J, the gap between germline ends came to 8 bases. This CDR3 is built from 14 residues. CDR1 is SGHNT, CDR2 YYREEE, per germline (reference sequence). In DNA, the CDR3 is TGTGCCAGCAGCTTGACAGAGAACTACAATGAGCAGTTCTTC. Encoded protein: CASSLTENYNEQFF.

The rearrangement links TRBV21-1 to TRBJ1-2; the D call of TRBD1 is as the table states it, not checked on the DNA. TRBV21-1 is reported as a pseudogene. The CDR3 extends over 16 amino acids. CDR3 nucleotide sequence: TGTGCCAGCAGCAAAGAGAGGGGATCGGGGGACTATGGCTACACCTTC. It is translated as CASSKERGSGDYGYTF.

The rearrangement links TRBV5-1 to TRBJ1-1; TRBD1 matches 8 bases. The CDR3 has 14 residues. V was pared by 3 bases and J by 3 bases, with 4 bases of the junction left unmatched. Germline assignment: CDR1 SGHRS and CDR2 YFSETQ. CDR3 in amino acids: CASSSPDRDTEAFF. In nucleotides, the CDR3 is TGCGCCAGCAGCTCCCCGGACAGGGACACTGAAGCTTTCTTT.

This clonotype came up a few times. This rearrangement joins TRBV4-2 to TRBJ1-4; D is ambiguous. Germline CDR1 reads LGHNA; CDR2 reads YNFKEQ. The CDR3 totals 15 residues. Between the trimmed V and J ends, which lost 0 bases and 7 bases, there was a span of 12 bases. CDR3 sequence reads: CASSQEGRDGEKLFF. The CDR3 nucleotides read TGTGCCAGCAGCCAAGAGGGGAGGGATGGTGAAAAACTGTTTTTT.

About this clonotype itself: An end of the junction differs from the germline gene, which may be a read error. The chain has TRBV5-1 and TRBJ2-4, with D hard to call. The length of the CDR3 is 18 residues. CDR1 is SGHRS, CDR2 YFSETQ, per germline. Written as DNA, the CDR3 is TGCGCCTGCAGCTTAAATGACCCGCCGAGGCTAGCCAAAAACATTCAGTACTTC. Amino acid sequence: CACSLNDPPRLAKNIQYF.

This clonotype appeared once. This chain uses TRBV12-3 or TRBV12-4 with TRBJ1-3; D not certain. Between the trimmed V and J ends, which lost 6 bases and 2 bases, there was a span of 11 bases. The CDR3 is made up of 14 amino acids. CDR3 loop: CASSPPVTGNTIYF. CDR3 nucleotides: TGTGCCAGCAGCCCCCCGGTGACTGGAAACACCATATATTTT.

This clonotype turned up a few times. V is TRBV10-3 and J is TRBJ2-5; perhaps TRBD1 as D (7 bases). CDR1 is ENHRY, CDR2 SYGVKD, per germline. V dropped 2 bases and J dropped 5 bases, with 24 bases sitting between them. This CDR3 has 18 amino acids. The CDR3: CAISEADLGSTGVETQYF. The DNA for the CDR3 is TGTGCCATCAGTGAGGCGGACCTCGGGAGCACAGGGGTTGAGACCCAGTACTTC.

The chain employs TRBV4-1 and TRBJ2-5; 12 bases are shared with TRBD2. The closer fit of TRBJ2-7 to the DNA end suggests the J call may be wrong. The V gene's germline CDR1 is MGHRA and CDR2 YSYEKL. This CDR3 is built from 17 residues. The CDR3 bases are TGCGCCAGCAGCCAAGAACAACTAGCGGGGGGATACTACGAGCAGTACTTC. It is translated as CASSQEQLAGGYYEQYF.

The chain carries TRBV9 and TRBJ2-4; D is uncertain. Germline V gives CDR1 SGDLS, CDR2 YYNGEE. The V gene lost 2 bases and the J gene lost 3 bases, with 9 bases spanning the gap. The CDR3 contains 14 residues. CDR3 in amino acids: CASSVGGDKNIQYF. The CDR3 nucleotides are TGTGCCAGCAGCGTTGGCGGAGACAAAAACATTCAGTACTTC.

This clonotype was observed a few times. V gene TRBV29-1 combines with J gene TRBJ1-1; no reliable D call. The CDR3 extends over 14 amino acids. V was pared by 6 bases and J by 3 bases, with 17 bases between. Germline V lookup: CDR1 SQVTM, CDR2 ANQGSEA. CDR3 nucleotides: TGCAGCGTGAATAGTGCAGGAGGAGACACTGAAGCTTTCTTT. It is translated as CSVNSAGGDTEAFF.

The CDR3 DNA follows: TGTGCCAGCAGTTCATACCCGGGCCAGGGAGGTTCCTACGAGCAGTACTTC. Protein product: CASSSYPGQGGSYEQYF. The chain couples TRBV28 to TRBJ2-7; a weak D match, TRBD2 (6 bases). Per germline, CDR1 MDHEN and CDR2 SYDVKM. This CDR3 comprises 17 residues. V dropped 4 bases and J dropped 1 base, with 20 bases sitting between them.

This chain connects TRBV28 to TRBJ1-4; D is perhaps TRBD1 (6 bases). Germline V gives CDR1 MDHEN, CDR2 SYDVKM. V shed 10 bases and J shed 8 bases, with 17 bases lying between them. The CDR3 is 13 amino acids. This chain's CDR3 is CAISPGQREKLFF. As DNA, the CDR3 is TGTGCCATCTCTCCGGGACAACGGGAAAAACTGTTTTTT.

This clonotype was seen a handful of times. This chain uses TRBV5-1 with TRBJ2-4, with 8 bases identical to TRBD1. Germline values: CDR1 SGHRS, CDR2 YFSETQ. The CDR3 length is 15 residues. V lost 3 bases to trimming and J lost 5 bases; unmatched junction nucleotides: 7. CDR3 sequence (DNA): TGCGCCAGCAGCTCCTACAGGGGGGCGGAAAACATTCAGTACTTC. This sequence encodes CASSSYRGAENIQYF. Complete variable domain (other parts from reference TRBV5-1 and TRBJ2-4): KAGVTQTPRYLIKTRGQQVTLSCSPISGHRSVSWYQQTPGQGLQFLFEYFSETQRNKGNFPGRFSGRQFSNSRSEMNVSTLELGDSALYLCASSSYRGAENIQYFGAGTRLSVL.